The 27 T cell receptor beta chains presented below share a single source sample, sequenced in a study of T cell repertoires in cytomegalovirus infection. TCRdb re-called the reads through MiXCR, storing one row per CDR3 protein. The table includes around 360,000 distinct CDR3 sequences, just under 35% detected once. No antigen has been identified for these receptors. Source: cultured PBMCs, taken from culture after CMV antigen stimulation. These TCRs come from a human donor in good health (CMV status not recorded). Some clones in this sample may be carry-over from other donors' samples.

This clonotype was observed a few times. The rearrangement joins TRBV6-2 or TRBV6-3 to TRBJ2-7; D perhaps matches TRBD1 (6 bases). With 5 bases removed from V and 1 base from J, the gap between germline ends came to 12 bases. Germline CDR1 MNHEY, CDR2 SVGEGT. The CDR3 is made up of 14 amino acids. The CDR3 nucleotides are TGTGCCAGCAGTCCGGGACATCTTTCCTACGAGCAGTACGTC. Protein product: CASSPGHLSYEQYV.

There are a few counts of this clonotype. The genes are TRBV7-9 and TRBJ1-1; D remains ambiguous. Trimming cost V 0 bases and J 1 base, with 6 bases left between them. The CDR3 has 14 amino acids. The V gene's germline CDR1 is SEHNR and CDR2 FQNEAQ (reference sequence). The CDR3 nucleotides are TGTGCCAGCAGCTTAGCACAGCAGAACACTGAAGCTTTCTTT. Translating it yields CASSLAQQNTEAFF. The full variable domain, its missing parts supplied by reference TRBV7-9 and TRBJ1-1, is DTGVSQNPRHKITKRGQNVTFRCDPISEHNRLYWYRQTLGQGPEFLTYFQNEAQLEKSRLLSDRFSAERPKGSFSTLEIQRTEQGDSAMYLCASSLAQQNTEAFFGQGTRLTVV.

This clonotype was detected only once. CDR3 residues: CASSLTGTWTLHF. DNA for the CDR3: TGTGCCAGCAGTCTGACAGGAACCTGGACCCTCCACTTT. The J gene is TRBJ1-6, the V gene TRBV6-6, with a tentative D call TRBD1 (6 bases). Germline loops: CDR1 MNHNY, CDR2 SVGAGI (reference sequence). There are 13 residues in the CDR3. V was shortened by 5 bases and J by 14 bases, with 16 bases between the two germline ends.

This clonotype turned up a few times. CDR3 loop: CASSSAHSGRFQETQYF. The CDR3 DNA sequence: TGTGCCAGCAGCTCCGCACATAGCGGGAGGTTCCAGGAGACCCAGTACTTC. V gene TRBV7-2 combines with J gene TRBJ2-5, with TRBD2 matching over 10 bases. The V segment lost 4 bases and the J segment 5 bases; nucleotides outside the gene matches: 13. The CDR3 has 17 amino acids. From germline, CDR1 is SGHTA and CDR2 FQGNSA.

The CDR3: CASSRSGGEQFF. The DNA for the CDR3 is TGTGCCAGCAGCCGAAGTGGAGGCGAGCAGTTCTTC. The rearrangement links TRBV7-2 to TRBJ2-1, with D maybe TRBD2 (5 bases). The germline V gene has CDR1 SGHTA and CDR2 FQGNSA. Trimming took off 5 bases at V and 10 bases at J, with 12 bases between the two ends. The CDR3 length is 12 residues.

This clonotype was seen a handful of times. This chain uses TRBV7-2 with TRBJ2-7; maybe TRBD2 (6 bases). Trimming took off 0 bases at V and 0 bases at J, with 9 bases between the two ends. The CDR3 contains 15 residues. Germline CDR1 reads SGHTA; CDR2 reads FQGNSA. Written as DNA, the CDR3 is TGTGCCAGCAGCTTAGCTGGCGGGAACTCCTACGAGCAGTACTTC. As protein: CASSLAGGNSYEQYF.

The V call is TRBV6-2 or TRBV6-3, the J call TRBJ2-2; D possibly corresponds to TRBD1 (6 bases). CDR1 MNHEY and CDR2 SVGEGT come from the germline V gene. Trimming cost V 1 base and J 7 bases, with 16 bases left between them. This CDR3 contains 16 residues. CDR3 loop: CASSYYGQGISGELFF. In DNA form, the CDR3 reads TGTGCCAGCAGTTACTATGGGCAGGGGATCAGCGGGGAGCTGTTTTTT.

This clonotype appeared a few times. The V gene is TRBV6-4, the J gene TRBJ2-1, with unresolved D. The CDR3 runs to 11 residues. V lost 6 bases and J 5 bases, leaving 5 bases between the germline ends. Germline CDR1 and CDR2: MRHNA and SNTAGT. CDR3 sequence (DNA): TGTGCCAGCAGCCACAACAATGAGCAGTTCTTC. Amino acid sequence: CASSHNNEQFF.

The rearrangement links TRBV6-2 or TRBV6-3 to TRBJ2-3, with 10 bases identical to TRBD1. Per germline, CDR1 MNHEY and CDR2 SVGEGT. The CDR3 is 15 residues long. V was pared by 1 base and J by 5 bases, with 3 bases of the junction left unmatched. CDR3 sequence: CASSYWTGGKDTQYF. CDR3 nucleotides: TGTGCCAGCAGTTACTGGACAGGGGGTAAAGATACGCAGTATTTT.

V and J are TRBV19 and TRBJ2-2; possibly TRBD2 for D (6 bases). V was shortened by 5 bases and J by 2 bases, with 9 bases between the two germline ends. The CDR3 extends over 14 amino acids. Per germline, CDR1 LNHDA and CDR2 SQIVND (reference sequence). This CDR3 is CASSVSGNTGELFF. CDR3 DNA sequence: TGTGCCAGTAGTGTTAGCGGAAACACCGGGGAGCTGTTTTTT.

The table lists this clonotype with a few counts. V is TRBV20-1 and J is TRBJ1-2; D not certain. The V gene's germline CDR1 is DFQATT and CDR2 SNEGSKA (reference sequence). The V end was cut by 5 bases, the J end by 4 bases, with 14 bases between. The CDR3 covers 13 residues. CDR3: CSAFAAGLYGYTF. DNA of the CDR3: TGCAGTGCTTTTGCCGCGGGCCTCTATGGCTACACCTTC.

This clonotype has only a few counts. This chain joins TRBV4-3 and TRBJ1-1; D is unclear. Germline V gene lookup returns CDR1 LGHNA and CDR2 YSLEER. This CDR3 region has 14 residues. Trimming shortened V by 0 bases and J by 1 base, and 6 bases separated the two germline ends. Written as DNA, the CDR3 is TGCGCCAGCAGCCAAGAACCAGGGAACACTGAAGCTTTCTTT. Its protein is CASSQEPGNTEAFF.

The J gene is TRBJ1-1, the V gene TRBV19; D call uncertain. This CDR3 is 16 amino acids long. Germline V gene lookup returns CDR1 LNHDA and CDR2 SQIVND (reference sequence). V was trimmed by 3 bases and J by 1 base, leaving 15 bases between them. CDR3 sequence (DNA): TGTGCCAGTAGTATTTCGGCCAGAAAAAGGAACACTGAAGCTTTCTTT. Translation gives CASSISARKRNTEAFF.

In its sample, this clonotype was seen many times. This chain links TRBV7-2 with TRBJ2-7; the D is unclear. Germline CDR1 reads SGHTA; CDR2 reads FQGNSA. There are 12 residues in the CDR3. Trimming took 3 bases from V and 6 from J, leaving 9 bases between them. The CDR3 loop reads CASSFSRTEQYF. The CDR3 nucleotides read TGTGCCAGCAGCTTCAGCAGAACCGAGCAGTACTTC.

This clonotype was picked up a small number of times. J is TRBJ2-1 and V is TRBV10-3, with D uncertain. The V gene's germline CDR1 is ENHRY and CDR2 SYGVKD. The CDR3 spans 14 residues. Trimming removed 0 bases from V and 4 bases from J, with 7 bases in between. In nucleotides, the CDR3 is TGTGCCATCAGTGAGTCGTACTGGTACAATGAGCAGTTCTTC. Its translation: CAISESYWYNEQFF.

The CDR3 DNA is TGTGCCAGCAGCCCGAGCGGAGGGCGGGGCGCCGGGGAGCTGTTTTTT. It is translated as CASSPSGGRGAGELFF. The V call is TRBV7-2, the J call TRBJ2-2; tentatively, D is TRBD2 (6 bases). CDR1 is SGHTA and CDR2 is FQGNSA in the germline V gene. CDR3 length: 16 amino acids. The ends were cut back, 5 bases at V and 6 bases at J, with 19 bases in the middle.

This chain joins TRBV28 and TRBJ2-5, with a possible D match to TRBD2 (6 bases). Between the trimmed V and J ends, which lost 5 bases and 2 bases, there was a span of 15 bases. Per the germline V gene, CDR1 is MDHEN and CDR2 is SYDVKM. This CDR3 comprises 15 residues. CDR3 sequence (DNA): TGTGCCAGCAGTCAAGGAGGGGTAGGGCAAGAGACCCAGTACTTC. Translation gives CASSQGGVGQETQYF.

V is TRBV9 and J is TRBJ1-2, with D tentatively TRBD1 (6 bases). This CDR3 spans 14 amino acids. The germline V and J ends were trimmed by 5 bases and 6 bases, with 17 bases remaining between them. CDR1 is SGDLS and CDR2 is YYNGEE in the germline V gene. The CDR3 is CASSSQGGLDGYTF. The CDR3 DNA reads as TGTGCCAGCAGTTCCCAAGGGGGTCTTGATGGCTACACCTTC.

J is TRBJ2-2 and V is TRBV28; TRBD2 agrees at 11 bases. J lost 4 bases, V lost 6 bases, and 10 bases had no gene match. This CDR3 has 17 residues. CDR1 and CDR2 (germline): MDHEN, SYDVKM. In nucleotides, the CDR3 is TGTGCCAGCAGCCTTCTAGCGGGAGGCATCATCACCGGGGAGCTGTTTTTT. Residues: CASSLLAGGIITGELFF.

This sequence joins TRBV29-1 and TRBJ2-2; 7 bases line up with TRBD2. Losses at the gene ends were 2 bases for V and 5 bases for J; bases not matched to a gene: 5. The CDR3 consists of 14 residues. The V gene's germline CDR1 is SQVTM and CDR2 ANQGSEA. CDR3 protein: CSVESQGGTGELFF. The CDR3 DNA reads as TGCAGCGTTGAAAGTCAGGGAGGGACCGGGGAGCTGTTTTTT.

This clonotype has just a few counts. The chain has TRBV5-1 and TRBJ1-1, with D unclear. CDR1 and CDR2 from the germline V gene are SGHRS and YFSETQ. This CDR3 is built from 14 residues. Trimming removed 0 bases at V and 4 bases at J, with 10 bases between. CDR3 DNA: TGCGCCAGCAGCTTGGTCAGCGGGGTCACTGAAGCTTTCTTT. As protein: CASSLVSGVTEAFF.

This chain links TRBV7-9 with TRBJ2-3; 7 bases fit TRBD1. The CDR3 length is 15 residues. Trimming removed 4 bases from V and 1 base from J; junction bases left unmatched: 5. Germline CDR1 is SEHNR and CDR2 is FQNEAQ (reference sequence). CDR3 region: CASSSDRLGTDTQYF. The CDR3 DNA reads as TGTGCCAGCAGCTCGGACAGGCTCGGCACAGATACGCAGTATTTT.

The gene calls are TRBV20-1 and TRBJ1-4; a possible D gene is TRBD1 (5 bases). The ends were cut back, 0 bases at V and 3 bases at J, with 14 bases in the middle. The CDR3 extends over 16 amino acids. Per germline, CDR1 DFQATT and CDR2 SNEGSKA (reference sequence). DNA of the CDR3: TGCAGTGCTAGAGATGCCCGGGGCTGGGCTAATGAAAAACTGTTTTTT. This encodes CSARDARGWANEKLFF.

This chain connects TRBV20-1 to TRBJ2-1; TRBD2 agrees at 11 bases. This CDR3 comprises 17 residues. V shed 0 bases, J shed 6 bases, and the junction held 10 bases outside the gene matches. Germline V lookup: CDR1 DFQATT, CDR2 SNEGSKA (reference sequence). The CDR3 reads CSARDYLGLAGGNEQFF. CDR3 nucleotide sequence: TGCAGTGCTAGAGATTATTTAGGACTAGCGGGTGGCAATGAGCAGTTCTTC.

This clonotype has only a few counts. This chain connects TRBV19 to TRBJ1-5, with D hard to call. V lost 7 bases, J lost 0 bases, and 7 bases lay in between. There are 13 residues in the CDR3. CDR1 and CDR2 (germline): LNHDA, SQIVND (reference sequence). The DNA for the CDR3 is TGTGCCAGTAAAGTAAATAGCAATCAGCCCCAGCATTTT. Translating gives CASKVNSNQPQHF.

This clonotype appeared a few times. The chain carries TRBV7-9 and TRBJ2-3; the D gene is possibly TRBD2 (5 bases). V lost 4 bases, J lost 2 bases, and 25 bases lay in between. The length of the CDR3 is 19 residues. CDR1 and CDR2 from the germline V gene are SEHNR and FQNEAQ (reference sequence). CDR3 in amino acids: CASSSGVGSAVPTTDTQYF. DNA of the CDR3: TGTGCCAGCAGCTCCGGGGTCGGGTCTGCCGTACCTACCACAGATACGCAGTATTTT.

This clonotype was picked up a small number of times. J is TRBJ1-1 and V is TRBV19; TRBD1 might be the D (5 bases). Germline V gene data show CDR1 as LNHDA and CDR2 as SQIVND (reference sequence). The length of the CDR3 is 13 residues. Between the trimmed V and J ends, which lost 6 bases and 1 base, there was a span of 9 bases. This CDR3 reads CASRAGQNTEAFF. CDR3 sequence (DNA): TGTGCCAGTAGAGCCGGACAGAACACTGAAGCTTTCTTT.